The rows below give T cell receptor beta chains drawn from one sample of a study of shared clonotypes between healthy human individuals. Assay used: immunoSEQ multiplex PCR; TCRdb lists only in-frame clones, some missing. This sample yields roughly 1,800,000 clones, of which over 85% are seen a single time; approximately 1% belongs to the top ten. Sequencing used naive CD8+ T cells sorted from blood. These receptors were obtained from a man between 18 and 35 years old in good health. CDR3s include the opening cysteine and the closing phenylalanine or tryptophan. D genes are given only for firm matches. Size tells how often a clone was seen (once, few, many) or the class of an expanded clone, and some rows leave it out.

v_gene	d_gene	j_gene	abundance	CDR3aa	CDR3nt
TRBV27	TRBD2	TRBJ2-1	once	CASTASGGGLQQFF	TGTGCCAGCACCGCTAGCGGGGGGGGGCTTCAGCAGTTCTTC
TRBV13	NA	TRBJ2-3	NA	CASSSDTNTQYF	TGTGCCAGCAGCTCGGACACGAATACGCAGTATTTT
TRBV27	NA	TRBJ2-1	NA	CASNRGGLSYNEQFF	TGTGCCAGCAATCGAGGGGGTTTATCCTACAATGAGCAGTTCTTC
TRBV28	NA	TRBJ2-7	NA	CASRPGPPPYEQYF	TGTGCCAGCCGCCCGGGACCCCCCCCCTACGAGCAGTACTTC
TRBV7-9	NA	TRBJ2-5	NA	CASSSRDSGETQYF	TGTGCCAGCAGCTCCCGGGACTCCGGGGAGACCCAGTACTTC
TRBV2	TRBD2	TRBJ2-1	NA	CASTTGTSEYNEQFF	TGTGCCAGCACCACCGGGACTAGCGAATACAATGAGCAGTTCTTC
TRBV5-6	NA	TRBJ1-1	NA	CASSYQTAEAFF	TGTGCCAGCAGCTACCAGACAGCTGAAGCTTTCTTT
TRBV4-3	NA	TRBJ2-6	once	CASSRGQPTSGANVLTF	TGCGCCAGCAGCCGAGGACAGCCCACCTCTGGGGCCAACGTCCTGACTTTC
TRBV6-1	NA	TRBJ2-7	NA	CASSEGTGEQYF	TGTGCCAGCAGTGAGGGGACGGGCGAGCAGTACTTC
TRBV19	NA	TRBJ2-7	NA	CASSPGFSYEQYF	TGTGCCAGTAGTCCGGGCTTCTCCTACGAGCAGTACTTC
TRBV4-3	TRBD2	TRBJ2-1	NA	CASSPTSGEYNEQFF	TGCGCCAGCAGCCCGACTAGCGGGGAGTACAATGAGCAGTTCTTC
TRBV14	NA	TRBJ1-1	NA	CASSQSGSAYTEAFF	TGTGCCAGCAGCCAATCAGGGTCAGCGTACACTGAAGCTTTCTTT
TRBV7-9	NA	TRBJ2-7	NA	CASSLNGVEQYF	TGTGCCAGCAGCTTAAACGGAGTCGAGCAGTACTTC
TRBV15	NA	TRBJ2-3	NA	CATSTMKNTQYF	TGTGCCACCAGCACGATGAAAAATACGCAGTATTTT
TRBV19	TRBD1	TRBJ1-5	few	CASSILWTGGFGQPQHF	TGTGCCAGTAGTATACTGTGGACAGGGGGCTTCGGTCAGCCCCAGCATTTT
TRBV7-9	NA	TRBJ2-5	NA	CASSLADLSVLAQETQYF	TGTGCCAGCAGCTTAGCAGACCTTAGCGTCCTGGCACAAGAGACCCAGTACTTC